Sequencing of this T cell receptor beta chain was carried out in a study of technical replicates of blood from four donors. The germline CDR1 and CDR2 sequences are MNHEY and SMNVEV (reference sequence). Trimming removed 4 bases from V and 8 bases from J, with 20 bases in between. The CDR3 runs 15 residues. Clones were sequenced by immunoSEQ multiplex PCR, and TCRdb holds only the in-frame ones, with some missing. Here the sample spans about 80,000 clones, roughly 98% being singletons. Material: T cells isolated from PBMCs. The V and J genes are TRBV27 and TRBJ1-1, with D possibly being TRBD1 (5 bases). The source is a human donor in good health. The CDR3, as DNA: TGTGCCAGCAGTTCTTTGGGGGGGTGGGTATCCGAAGCTTTCTTT. It encodes CASSSLGGWVSEAFF.